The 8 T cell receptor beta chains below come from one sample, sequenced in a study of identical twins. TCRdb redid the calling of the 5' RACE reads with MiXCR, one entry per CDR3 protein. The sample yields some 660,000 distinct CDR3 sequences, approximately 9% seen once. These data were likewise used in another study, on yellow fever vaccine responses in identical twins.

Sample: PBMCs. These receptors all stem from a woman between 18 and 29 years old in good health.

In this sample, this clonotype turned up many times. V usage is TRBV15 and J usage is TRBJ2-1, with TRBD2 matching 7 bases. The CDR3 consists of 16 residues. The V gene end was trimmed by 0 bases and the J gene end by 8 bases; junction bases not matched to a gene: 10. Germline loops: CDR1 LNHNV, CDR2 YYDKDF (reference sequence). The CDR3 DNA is TGTGCCACCAGCAGAGACGAGGACGGGAGGTCAGATGAGCAGTTCTTC. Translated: CATSRDEDGRSDEQFF.

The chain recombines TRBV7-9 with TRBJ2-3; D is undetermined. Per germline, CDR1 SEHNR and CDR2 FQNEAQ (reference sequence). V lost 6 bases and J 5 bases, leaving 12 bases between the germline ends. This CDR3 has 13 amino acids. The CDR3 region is CASRQSSVDTQYF. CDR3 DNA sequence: TGTGCCAGCAGACAGAGCTCTGTAGATACGCAGTATTTT.

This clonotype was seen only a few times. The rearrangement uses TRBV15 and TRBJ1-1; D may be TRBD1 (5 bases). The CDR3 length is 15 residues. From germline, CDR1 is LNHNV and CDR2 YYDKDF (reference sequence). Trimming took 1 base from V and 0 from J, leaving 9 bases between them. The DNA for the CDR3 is TGTGCCACCAGCAGAGTGAGGGGTTTGAACACTGAAGCTTTCTTT. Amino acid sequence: CATSRVRGLNTEAFF.

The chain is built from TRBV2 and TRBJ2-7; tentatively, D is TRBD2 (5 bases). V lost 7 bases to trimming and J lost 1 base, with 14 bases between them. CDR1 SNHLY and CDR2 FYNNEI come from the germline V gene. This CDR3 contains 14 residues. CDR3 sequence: CASIRGLISYEQYF. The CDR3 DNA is TGTGCCAGCATTCGGGGTTTAATATCCTACGAGCAGTACTTC.

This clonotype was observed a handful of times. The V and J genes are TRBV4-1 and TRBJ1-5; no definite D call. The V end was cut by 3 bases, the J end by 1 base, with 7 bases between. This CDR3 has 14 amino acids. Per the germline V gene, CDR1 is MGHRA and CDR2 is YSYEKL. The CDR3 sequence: CASSHAASNQPQHF. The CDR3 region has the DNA TGCGCCAGCAGCCATGCGGCGAGCAATCAGCCCCAGCATTTT.

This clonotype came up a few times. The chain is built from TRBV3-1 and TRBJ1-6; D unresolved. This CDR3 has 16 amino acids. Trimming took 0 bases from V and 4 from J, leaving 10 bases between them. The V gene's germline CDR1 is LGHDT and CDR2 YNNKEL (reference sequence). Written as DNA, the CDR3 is TGTGCCAGCAGCCAAGAAGGAGAGTTGTATAATTCACCCCTCCACTTT. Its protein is CASSQEGELYNSPLHF.

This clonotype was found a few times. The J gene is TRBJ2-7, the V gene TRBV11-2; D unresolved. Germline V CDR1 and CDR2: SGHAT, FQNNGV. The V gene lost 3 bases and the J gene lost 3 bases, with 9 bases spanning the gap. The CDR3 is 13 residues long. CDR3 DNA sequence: TGTGCCAGCAGCTTTGTATCCAACTACGAGCAGTACTTC. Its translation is CASSFVSNYEQYF.

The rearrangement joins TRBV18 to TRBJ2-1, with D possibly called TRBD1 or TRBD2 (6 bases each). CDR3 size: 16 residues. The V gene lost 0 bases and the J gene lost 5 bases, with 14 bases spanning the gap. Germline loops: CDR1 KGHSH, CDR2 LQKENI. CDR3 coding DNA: TGTGCCAGCTCACCACCGGGGGCTAGCGTCCACAATGAGCAGTTCTTC. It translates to CASSPPGASVHNEQFF.